A single sample gave rise to the 29 T cell receptor beta chains below, sequenced in a study of cytomegalovirus exposure and HLA in healthy donors. Primers for the PCR totalled 60 Vbeta and 13 Jbeta. The protocol was immunoSEQ multiplex PCR, while the TCRdb copy is restricted to in-frame clones and leaves out a portion. The sample includes approximately 150,000 clones, roughly 80% seen only once; the top ten take around 1%. Sequencing was performed on PBMCs. The receptors stem from a young man in good health and CMV-seronegative.

The chain carries TRBV29-1 and TRBJ2-7, with 8 nucleotides matching TRBD2. The CDR3 runs 13 residues. The germline V gene has CDR1 SQVTM and CDR2 ANQGSEA. The junction had 7 bases not matched to a gene; V was cut back by 6 bases and J by 3 bases. This chain's CDR3 is CSVDSGTGYEQYF. CDR3 nucleotides: TGCAGCGTGGATAGCGGGACGGGCTACGAGCAGTACTTC.

The V gene is TRBV11-3, the J gene TRBJ1-6; 11 bases align to TRBD1. V shed 4 bases and J 7 bases; nucleotides not matched to a gene: 9. Germline-derived CDR1 and CDR2 are SGHNT and YENEEA. The CDR3 covers 17 residues. The CDR3 is CASSSSGQGATNSPLHF. Here the CDR3 DNA reads TGTGCCAGCAGCTCTAGCGGACAGGGGGCTACAAATTCACCCCTCCACTTT.

The gene calls are TRBV5-1 and TRBJ2-6; 8 positions agree with TRBD1. From germline, CDR1 is SGHRS and CDR2 YFSETQ. V lost 4 bases and J lost 1; bases outside the gene matches: 4. The CDR3 is 16 residues long. The CDR3 DNA reads TGCGCCAGCAGCAAGGACAGGGTATCTGGGGCCAACGTCCTGACTTTC. Its translation is CASSKDRVSGANVLTF. The full variable domain, completed using reference TRBV5-1 and TRBJ2-6, is KAGVTQTPRYLIKTRGQQVTLSCSPISGHRSVSWYQQTPGQGLQFLFEYFSETQRNKGNFPGRFSGRQFSNSRSEMNVSTLELGDSALYLCASSKDRVSGANVLTFGAGSRLTVL.

CDR3 sequence (DNA): TGTGCCAGTCAGACTCTGACCGGTTCCTACGAGCAGTACTTC. This codes for CASQTLTGSYEQYF. The chain uses TRBV6-1 and TRBJ2-7; D remains ambiguous. Germline CDR1 MNHNS, CDR2 SASEGT. The CDR3 runs 14 residues. V was cut by 9 bases and J by 1 base, with 16 bases left in between.

The V call is TRBV7-6, the J call TRBJ2-5; a possible D gene is TRBD1 (6 bases). CDR1 is SGHVS and CDR2 is FNYEAQ in the germline V gene. The V end was cut by 3 bases, the J end by 1 base, with 12 bases between. This CDR3 has 15 amino acids. In DNA, the CDR3 is TGTGCCAGCAGCTTCCTGGACAGCTTCCAAGAGACCCAGTACTTC. Translating gives CASSFLDSFQETQYF.

A few counts support this clone. The rearrangement uses TRBV5-5 and TRBJ2-5; the D gene is possibly TRBD1 (6 bases). The germline V and J ends were trimmed by 6 bases and 4 bases, with 25 bases remaining between them. CDR1 and CDR2 (germline): SGHKS, YYEKEE (reference sequence). This CDR3 has 17 amino acids. CDR3 sequence: CASILDLGARGRETQYF. The CDR3 DNA reads as TGTGCCAGCATCCTGGACTTGGGGGCTAGAGGGAGAGAGACCCAGTACTTC.

The V call is TRBV4-1, the J call TRBJ1-4; unclear D gene. This CDR3 has 17 amino acids. V lost 1 base and J lost 0, with 12 bases in between. Looked up from germline, CDR1 is MGHRA and CDR2 is YSYEKL. The CDR3 is CASSQGPAGATNEKLFF. CDR3 nucleotide sequence: TGCGCCAGCAGCCAAGGCCCAGCCGGAGCAACTAATGAAAAACTGTTTTTT.

This clone was picked up a small number of times. This chain uses TRBV2 with TRBJ2-3; TRBD2 matches at 13 bases. V lost 6 bases, J lost 5 bases, and 8 bases stayed unmatched. From germline, CDR1 is SNHLY and CDR2 FYNNEI. The CDR3 is 16 residues long. This CDR3 is CASRKGLAGRIDTQYF. CDR3 coding DNA: TGTGCCAGCAGAAAGGGACTAGCGGGAAGGATAGATACGCAGTATTTT.

Here the CDR3 reads CASSLDFFSYNEQFF. As DNA, the CDR3 is TGCGCCAGCAGCTTGGACTTTTTCTCCTACAATGAGCAGTTCTTC. The chain recombines TRBV5-1 with TRBJ2-1; no clear D gene. Trimming stripped 0 bases from V and 0 bases from J, with 7 bases between. Germline V gene data show CDR1 as SGHRS and CDR2 as YFSETQ. CDR3 size: 15 residues.

The rearrangement uses TRBV29-1 and TRBJ1-2; TRBD1 aligns across 7 bases. This CDR3 contains 13 residues. The V gene's germline CDR1 is SQVTM and CDR2 ANQGSEA. The ends lost 6 bases at V and 0 bases at J; junction bases unmatched: 4. For the CDR3, the DNA is TGCAGCGTAACAGGGGTCCCTAACTATGGCTACACCTTC. Translating gives CSVTGVPNYGYTF.

This rearrangement joins TRBV5-4 to TRBJ2-7; TRBD2 aligns across 12 bases. The CDR3 length is 16 residues. Germline V gene lookup returns CDR1 SGHNT and CDR2 YYREEE (reference sequence). V was pared by 3 bases and J by 3 bases, with 7 bases of the junction left unmatched. The CDR3 coding sequence is TGTGCCAGCAGCTCCGGACTAGCGGGGTTAAACTACGAGCAGTACTTC. Amino acids: CASSSGLAGLNYEQYF.

This chain connects TRBV19 to TRBJ2-7, with 7 bases identical to TRBD2. The CDR3 extends over 14 amino acids. Germline V CDR1 and CDR2: LNHDA, SQIVND (reference sequence). Germline trimming cut 2 bases from V and 3 bases from J; bases unmatched to any gene: 4. In DNA, the CDR3 is TGTGCCAGTAGTATATGGGGGGGGGACTACGAGCAGTACTTC. Its protein is CASSIWGGDYEQYF.

V gene TRBV7-6 combines with J gene TRBJ2-1, with D possibly being TRBD1 (7 bases). V gave up 3 bases and J gave up 4 bases, with 13 bases separating them. From germline, CDR1 is SGHVS and CDR2 FNYEAQ. This CDR3 contains 15 residues. In DNA, the CDR3 is TGTGCCAGCAGCTTTTTACCAGGGGGGTACAATGAGCAGTTCTTC. Amino acid sequence: CASSFLPGGYNEQFF.

The chain has TRBV4-2 and TRBJ2-1, with D possibly TRBD2 on 5 matching bases. The germline V gene encodes CDR1 LGHNA and CDR2 YNFKEQ. Trimming cost V 6 bases and J 0 bases, with 15 bases left between them. The CDR3 totals 16 residues. CDR3 loop: CASSLSAASSYNEQFF. The CDR3 DNA is TGTGCCAGCAGTCTTAGCGCAGCTAGCTCCTACAATGAGCAGTTCTTC.

The chain combines TRBV5-6 with TRBJ1-2; D unresolved. This CDR3 is 13 amino acids long. V was pared by 1 base and J by 3 bases, with 7 bases between. Germline CDR1 reads SGHDT; CDR2 reads YYEEEE. The CDR3 sequence: CASSLTRDYGYTF. The DNA for the CDR3 is TGTGCCAGCAGCTTGACTCGGGACTATGGCTACACCTTC.

In its sample, this clone was seen a few times. V gene TRBV27 combines with J gene TRBJ2-3, with unresolved D. The CDR3 covers 15 residues. Trimming cost V 4 bases and J 0 bases, with 11 bases left between them. Germline V gene data show CDR1 as MNHEY and CDR2 as SMNVEV (reference sequence). This CDR3 reads CASSSPARSTDTQYF. The CDR3 bases are TGTGCCAGCAGTTCCCCCGCCAGGAGCACAGATACGCAGTATTTT.

V and J are TRBV6-5 and TRBJ2-5; 9 nucleotides match TRBD1. The J call is in doubt because the DNA end fits TRBJ2-7 better. There are 15 residues in the CDR3. Germline values: CDR1 MNHEY, CDR2 SVGAGI. The CDR3 is CASRTRGQGWDEQYF. The CDR3 region has the DNA TGTGCCAGCAGGACTAGGGGACAGGGTTGGGACGAGCAGTACTTC.

This chain links TRBV12-5 with TRBJ2-7; TRBD2 matches at 9 bases. Germline V CDR1 and CDR2: LGHNT, FRNRAP. The CDR3 totals 15 residues. Trimming removed 5 bases from V and 4 bases from J; junction bases left unmatched: 9. The CDR3 sequence is CASGLGLAGKYEQYF. The DNA of the CDR3 is TGTGCTAGTGGTCTGGGGCTAGCGGGAAAATACGAGCAGTACTTC. The full variable domain, its missing parts supplied by reference TRBV12-5 and TRBJ2-7, is DARVTQTPRHKVTEMGQEVTMRCQPILGHNTVFWYRQTMMQGLELLAYFRNRAPLDDSGMPKDRFSAEMPDATLATLKIQPSEPRDSAVYFCASGLGLAGKYEQYFGPGTRLTVT.

The chain is built from TRBV4-1 and TRBJ2-4, with 8 bases matching TRBD1. The CDR3 sequence is 15 residues long. CDR1 is MGHRA, CDR2 YSYEKL, per germline. With 1 base clipped from V and 8 bases from J, the junction kept 7 bases outside the gene matches. CDR3 in DNA: TGCGCCAGCAGCCAAGTGCCCGGACAGGGATACATTCAGTACTTC. Amino acid sequence: CASSQVPGQGYIQYF.

The V and J genes are TRBV10-2 and TRBJ2-3, with D unresolved. Germline CDR1 WSHSY, CDR2 SAAADI. This CDR3 spans 12 amino acids. Trimming removed 4 bases at V and 2 bases at J, with 4 bases between. The DNA of the CDR3 is TGCGCCAGCAGTGCTCTCACAGATACGCAGTATTTT. Its protein is CASSALTDTQYF.

CDR3 sequence (DNA): TGTGCCAGCAGCGTAGGGACAGGACACTACGAGCAGTACTTC. This translates into CASSVGTGHYEQYF. This chain links TRBV9 with TRBJ2-7, with TRBD1 matching over 7 bases. Germline-derived CDR1 and CDR2 are SGDLS and YYNGEE. Losses at the gene ends were 0 bases for V and 3 bases for J; bases not matched to a gene: 3. There are 14 residues in the CDR3.

This clone is a singleton in its sample. V gene TRBV6-5 combines with J gene TRBJ2-5, with 8 bases that match TRBD1. Near its end, the DNA agrees better with TRBJ2-7, so the J call may be wrong. The CDR3 is 14 amino acids. Germline CDR1 is MNHEY and CDR2 is SVGAGI. The CDR3 region has the DNA TGTGCCAGCAAAGGACAGGGAGTCTCCTACGAGCAGTACTTC. Its translation is CASKGQGVSYEQYF.

The CDR3 coding sequence is TGCAGCGTTGAAGGGTTGGGTCTAGCGGGACACACAGATACGCAGTATTTT. It yields the protein CSVEGLGLAGHTDTQYF. The rearrangement uses TRBV29-1 and TRBJ2-3; TRBD2 matches 9 bases. This CDR3 spans 17 amino acids. The germline gives CDR1 SQVTM, CDR2 ANQGSEA. Losses at the gene ends were 1 base for V and 2 bases for J; bases not matched to a gene: 10.

The chain combines TRBV4-1 with TRBJ2-5; D possibly corresponds to TRBD1 (6 bases). Germline-derived CDR1 and CDR2 are MGHRA and YSYEKL. Trimming removed 5 bases from V and 3 bases from J, with 16 bases in between. The CDR3 has 15 residues. For the CDR3, the DNA is TGCGCCAGCAGCTACAGGGATCGGGATGAAGAGACCCAGTACTTC. Protein product: CASSYRDRDEETQYF.

J is TRBJ2-1 and V is TRBV7-8, with unresolved D. Trimming removed 1 base at V and 8 bases at J, with 15 bases between. Germline V gene data show CDR1 as SGHVS and CDR2 as FQNEAQ. The CDR3 has 15 residues. The CDR3 DNA is TGTGCCAGCAGCTTAGAAGGTTCGTTGGGCGATGAGCAGTTCTTC. As protein: CASSLEGSLGDEQFF.

This sequence joins TRBV19 and TRBJ2-1; 8 bases fit TRBD2. CDR1 and CDR2 from the germline V gene are LNHDA and SQIVND (reference sequence). The CDR3 sequence is 16 residues long. Trimming at V came to 9 bases and at J to 7 bases, leaving 17 bases not matched to a gene. CDR3 residues: CASIRASGPVGNEQFF. The CDR3 DNA reads TGTGCCAGCATACGGGCTAGCGGGCCCGTCGGGAATGAGCAGTTCTTC.

This rearrangement joins TRBV15 to TRBJ2-7; 7 bases are shared with TRBD2. The germline V gene has CDR1 LNHNV and CDR2 YYDKDF (reference sequence). Trimming at V came to 4 bases and at J to 2 bases, leaving 5 bases not matched to a gene. This CDR3 has 14 amino acids. This chain's CDR3 is CATSNRDYTYEQYF. DNA for the CDR3: TGTGCCACCAGCAACCGGGACTACACCTACGAGCAGTACTTC.

This clone was detected once. The gene calls are TRBV30 and TRBJ1-3; 7 bases line up with TRBD1. The ends lost 0 bases at V and 7 bases at J; junction bases unmatched: 6. This CDR3 is 14 amino acids long. CDR1 and CDR2 (germline): GTSNPN, SVGIG (reference sequence). The CDR3 nucleotides read TGTGCCTGGAGTGTGGGGACAGTGGCGAACACCATATATTTT. It codes for CAWSVGTVANTIYF.

This rearrangement joins TRBV30 to TRBJ2-1; D unclear. The CDR3 extends over 11 amino acids. The germline CDR1 and CDR2 sequences are GTSNPN and SVGIG (reference sequence). Trimming pared 3 bases from V and 4 bases from J, leaving 4 bases between. CDR3: CAWSVYNEQFF. The CDR3 coding sequence is TGTGCCTGGAGCGTGTACAATGAGCAGTTCTTC.